The 9 T cell receptor beta chains given below trace back to one sample, sequenced in a study of spatial heterogeneity in lung cancer. Time point denoted: sample taken at primary tumor resection. Using its own MiXCR run on the 5' RACE reads, TCRdb lists one record per CDR3 protein. The sample contains under 80,000 distinct CDR3 sequences, about 6.6% of which appear only once. The sequencing used PBMCs, collected at surgery. The receptors shown here come from a female donor with early-stage non-small cell lung cancer.

The table lists this clonotype with many counts. The chain is built from TRBV4-1 and TRBJ1-5, with D maybe TRBD1 (6 bases). CDR1 and CDR2 (germline): MGHRA, YSYEKL. This CDR3 has 14 residues. V lost 6 bases and J 7 bases, leaving 16 bases between the germline ends. The CDR3 here is CASRAPGGQQPQHF. The DNA of the CDR3 is TGCGCCAGCAGAGCCCCGGGTGGACAGCAGCCCCAGCATTTT.

This clonotype was detected many times. The V gene is TRBV29-1, the J gene TRBJ2-3; 11 nucleotides line up with TRBD2. The germline V gene encodes CDR1 SQVTM and CDR2 ANQGSEA. The junction had 4 bases not matched to a gene; V was cut back by 4 bases and J by 1 base. The CDR3 has 15 residues. In nucleotides, the CDR3 is TGCAGCGTTGGGGAACTAGCGGGAGGCACAGATACGCAGTATTTT. Its translation: CSVGELAGGTDTQYF.

The table lists this clonotype with a few counts. This chain connects TRBV4-1 to TRBJ2-7; 8 positions agree with TRBD2. V lost 2 bases, J lost 4 bases, and 4 bases stayed unmatched. Looked up from germline, CDR1 is MGHRA and CDR2 is YSYEKL. The CDR3 has 14 residues. The CDR3 loop reads CASSQSAGAYEQYF. The CDR3 DNA is TGCGCCAGCAGCCAATCAGCGGGAGCGTACGAGCAGTACTTC.

This clonotype occurred a few times. The chain carries TRBV28 and TRBJ2-1; D unresolved. The CDR3 runs 13 residues. CDR1 is MDHEN and CDR2 is SYDVKM in the germline V gene. V dropped 2 bases and J dropped 3 bases, with 5 bases sitting between them. In nucleotides, the CDR3 is TGTGCCAGCAGTTTAGCCAGCTACAATGAGCAGTTCTTC. It codes for CASSLASYNEQFF. The variable domain in full, completed from reference TRBV28 and TRBJ2-1, reads DVKVTQSSRYLVKRTGEKVFLECVQDMDHENMFWYRQDPGLGLRLIYFSYDVKMKEKGDIPEGYSVSREKKERFSLILESASTNQTSMYLCASSLASYNEQFFGPGTRLTVL.

The V call is TRBV4-1, the J call TRBJ1-1; D unclear. The germline gives CDR1 MGHRA, CDR2 YSYEKL. The CDR3 loop spans 14 amino acids. The V and J ends lost 5 bases and 5 bases respectively, with 15 bases between them. As DNA, the CDR3 is TGCGCCAGCAGCTGGAGTCCGCTAAGGACTGAAGCTTTCTTT. Residues: CASSWSPLRTEAFF.

This chain links TRBV30 with TRBJ1-1, with unresolved D. V lost 5 bases and J lost 11, with 18 bases in between. Germline-derived CDR1 and CDR2 are GTSNPN and SVGIG (reference sequence). This CDR3 has 12 residues. CDR3 sequence (DNA): TGTGCCTGGGACGACATGGAGTACGAGGCTTTCTTT. Amino acids: CAWDDMEYEAFF.

As to this clonotype: A much larger clone sits a single nucleotide away, making a read error possible. The CDR3 DNA sequence: TGTGCCAGCAGCGTAGCTCAGGGGCCCAGAATGAACACTGAAGCTTTCTTT. This codes for CASSVAQGPRMNTEAFF. The gene calls are TRBV9 and TRBJ1-1; D perhaps matches TRBD1 (6 bases). The CDR3 runs 17 residues. Germline V lookup: CDR1 SGDLS, CDR2 YYNGEE. Trimming removed 0 bases from V and 0 bases from J, with 15 bases in between.

This clonotype showed up just a few times. V and J are TRBV5-1 and TRBJ2-3; D not certain. The germline V gene encodes CDR1 SGHRS and CDR2 YFSETQ. Deletions cut 4 bases from V and 3 bases from J, with 9 bases between. The CDR3 runs 13 residues. The DNA for the CDR3 is TGCGCCAGCAGCATACCAGGAACAGATACGCAGTATTTT. It yields the protein CASSIPGTDTQYF.

This clonotype was counted between two and nine times. This rearrangement joins TRBV6-5 to TRBJ1-2; D uncertain. V was trimmed by 2 bases and J by 3 bases, leaving 7 bases between them. The germline gives CDR1 MNHEY, CDR2 SVGAGI. The CDR3 totals 13 residues. CDR3 loop: CASSYEQYYGYTF. Here the CDR3 DNA reads TGTGCCAGCAGTTACGAACAGTACTATGGCTACACCTTC.